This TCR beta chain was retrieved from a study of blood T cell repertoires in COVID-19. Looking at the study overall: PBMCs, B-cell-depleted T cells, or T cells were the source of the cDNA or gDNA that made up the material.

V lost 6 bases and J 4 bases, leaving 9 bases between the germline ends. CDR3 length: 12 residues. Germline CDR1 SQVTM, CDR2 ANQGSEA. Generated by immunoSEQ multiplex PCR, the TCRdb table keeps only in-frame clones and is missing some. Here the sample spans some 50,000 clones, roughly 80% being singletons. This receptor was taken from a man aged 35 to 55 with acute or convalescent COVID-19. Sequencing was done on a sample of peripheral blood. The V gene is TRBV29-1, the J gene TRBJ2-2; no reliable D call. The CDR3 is CSVLPGTGELFF. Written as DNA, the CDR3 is TGCAGCGTCCTCCCCGGCACCGGGGAGCTGTTTTTT.